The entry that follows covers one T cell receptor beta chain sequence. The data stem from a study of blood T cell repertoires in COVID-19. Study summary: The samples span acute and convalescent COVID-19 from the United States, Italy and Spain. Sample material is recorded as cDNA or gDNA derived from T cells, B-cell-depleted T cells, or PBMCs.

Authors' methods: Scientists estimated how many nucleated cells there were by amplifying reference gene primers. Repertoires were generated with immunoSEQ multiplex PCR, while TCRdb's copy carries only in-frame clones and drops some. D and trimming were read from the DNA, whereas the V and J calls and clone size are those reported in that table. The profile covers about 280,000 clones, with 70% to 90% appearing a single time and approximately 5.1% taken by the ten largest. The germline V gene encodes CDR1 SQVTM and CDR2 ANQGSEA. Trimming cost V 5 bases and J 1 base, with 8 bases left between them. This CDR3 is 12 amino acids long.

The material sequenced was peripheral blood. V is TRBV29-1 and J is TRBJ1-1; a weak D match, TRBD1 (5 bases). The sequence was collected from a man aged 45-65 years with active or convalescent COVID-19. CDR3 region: CSVLRANTEAFF. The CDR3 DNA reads TGCAGCGTTCTCAGGGCGAACACTGAAGCTTTCTTT.